The 5 T cell receptor beta chains below all came from one sample that was sequenced in a study of cytomegalovirus exposure and HLA in healthy donors. Clones were read by immunoSEQ multiplex PCR, and TCRdb kept only the in-frame ones, dropping some. This table holds fewer than 300,000 clones, around nine tenths found once. Source material: PBMCs. The receptor source for this set is a woman under 30 in good health and CMV-seronegative.

The chain links TRBV10-3 to TRBJ1-5; D unresolved. V gave up 8 bases and J gave up 0 bases, with 8 bases separating them. The CDR3 covers 13 residues. Germline lookup yields CDR1 ENHRY and CDR2 SYGVKD. CDR3: CAIAVYSNQPQHF. CDR3 coding DNA: TGTGCCATCGCGGTGTATAGCAATCAGCCCCAGCATTTT.

Only a few counts were recorded for this clone. The CDR3 spells CASKEISNQPQHF. DNA of the CDR3: TGTGCCAGCAAGGAGATTAGCAATCAGCCCCAGCATTTT. This chain uses TRBV2 with TRBJ1-5; D is unclear. The CDR3 sequence is 13 residues long. Germline values: CDR1 SNHLY, CDR2 FYNNEI. V was trimmed by 7 bases and J by 0 bases, leaving 7 bases between them.

CDR3 region: CASSDLAGSYNEQFF. For the CDR3, the DNA is TGTGCCAGCAGTGATTTAGCCGGTTCCTACAATGAGCAGTTCTTC. The rearrangement links TRBV2 to TRBJ2-1; D call uncertain. V dropped 3 bases and J dropped 1 base, with 10 bases sitting between them. Germline-derived CDR1 and CDR2 are SNHLY and FYNNEI. CDR3 length: 15 amino acids.

This clone was detected only once. The V call is TRBV7-8, the J call TRBJ1-2, with a possible D match to TRBD1 (5 bases). Per germline, CDR1 SGHVS and CDR2 FQNEAQ. Between the trimmed V and J ends, which lost 4 bases and 2 bases, there was a span of 17 bases. CDR3 size: 16 residues. Here the CDR3 reads CASSSHDSLLNYGYTF. The CDR3, as DNA: TGTGCCAGCAGCTCACACGACAGCCTACTCAACTATGGCTACACCTTC.

The chain links TRBV7-6 to TRBJ1-2, with no clear D. The length of the CDR3 is 13 residues. V was shortened by 11 bases and J by 0 bases, with 13 bases between the two germline ends. Germline CDR1 is SGHVS and CDR2 is FNYEAQ. CDR3 sequence: CAVTQASNYGYTF. CDR3 in DNA: TGTGCCGTTACCCAGGCTTCTAACTATGGCTACACCTTC.